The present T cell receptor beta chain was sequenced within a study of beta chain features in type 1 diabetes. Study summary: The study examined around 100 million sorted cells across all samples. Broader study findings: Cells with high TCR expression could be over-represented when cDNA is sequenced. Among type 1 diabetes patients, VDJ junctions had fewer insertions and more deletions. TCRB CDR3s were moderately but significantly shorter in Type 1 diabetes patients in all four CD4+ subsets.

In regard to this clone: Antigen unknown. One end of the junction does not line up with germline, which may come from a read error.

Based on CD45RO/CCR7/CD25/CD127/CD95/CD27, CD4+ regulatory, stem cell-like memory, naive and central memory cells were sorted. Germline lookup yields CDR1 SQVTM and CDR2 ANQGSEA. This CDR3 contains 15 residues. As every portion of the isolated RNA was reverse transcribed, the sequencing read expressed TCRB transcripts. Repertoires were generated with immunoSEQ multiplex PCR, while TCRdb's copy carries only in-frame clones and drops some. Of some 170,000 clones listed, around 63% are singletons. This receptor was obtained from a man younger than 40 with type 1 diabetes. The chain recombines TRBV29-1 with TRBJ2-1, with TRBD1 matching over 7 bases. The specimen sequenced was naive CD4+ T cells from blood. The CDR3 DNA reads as TGCAGCGTGGAAGGACAGGACAGCTCCTACAATGAGCAGTTCTTC. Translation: CSVEGQDSSYNEQFF.